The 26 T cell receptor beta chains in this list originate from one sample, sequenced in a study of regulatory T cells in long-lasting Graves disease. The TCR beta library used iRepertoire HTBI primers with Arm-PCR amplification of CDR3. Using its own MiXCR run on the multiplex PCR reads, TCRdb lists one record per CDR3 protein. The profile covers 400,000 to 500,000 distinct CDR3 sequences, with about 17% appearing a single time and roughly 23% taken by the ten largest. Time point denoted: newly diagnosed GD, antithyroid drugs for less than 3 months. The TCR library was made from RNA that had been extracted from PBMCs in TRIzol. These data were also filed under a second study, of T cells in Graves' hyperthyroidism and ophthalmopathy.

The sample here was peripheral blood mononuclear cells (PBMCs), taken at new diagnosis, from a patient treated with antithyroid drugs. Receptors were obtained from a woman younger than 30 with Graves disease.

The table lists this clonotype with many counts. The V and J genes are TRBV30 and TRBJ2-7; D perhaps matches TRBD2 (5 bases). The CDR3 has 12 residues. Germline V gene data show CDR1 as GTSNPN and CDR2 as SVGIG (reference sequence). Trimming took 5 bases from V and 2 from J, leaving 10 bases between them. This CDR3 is CAWFEGPYEQYF. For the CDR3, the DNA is TGTGCCTGGTTCGAGGGCCCCTACGAGCAGTACTTC.

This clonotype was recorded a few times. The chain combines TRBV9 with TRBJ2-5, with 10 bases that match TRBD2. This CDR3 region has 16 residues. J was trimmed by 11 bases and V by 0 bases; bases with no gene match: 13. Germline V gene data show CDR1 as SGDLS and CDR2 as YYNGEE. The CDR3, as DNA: TGTGCCAGCAGCGTAGGGGCTAGCGGGAGATCAGATGAGCAGTACTTC. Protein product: CASSVGASGRSDEQYF.

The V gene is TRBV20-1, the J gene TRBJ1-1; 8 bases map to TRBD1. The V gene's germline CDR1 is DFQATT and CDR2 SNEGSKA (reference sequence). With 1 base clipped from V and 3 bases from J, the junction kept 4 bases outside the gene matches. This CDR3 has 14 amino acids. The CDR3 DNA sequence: TGCAGTGCTAGAGTAGACAGGGGTTACACTGAAGCTTTCTTT. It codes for CSARVDRGYTEAFF.

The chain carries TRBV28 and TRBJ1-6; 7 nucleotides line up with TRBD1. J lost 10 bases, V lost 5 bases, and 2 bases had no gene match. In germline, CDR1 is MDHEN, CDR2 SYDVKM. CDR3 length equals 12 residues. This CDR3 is CASSEQGSPLHF. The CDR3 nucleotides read TGTGCCAGCAGTGAACAGGGGTCACCCCTCCACTTT.

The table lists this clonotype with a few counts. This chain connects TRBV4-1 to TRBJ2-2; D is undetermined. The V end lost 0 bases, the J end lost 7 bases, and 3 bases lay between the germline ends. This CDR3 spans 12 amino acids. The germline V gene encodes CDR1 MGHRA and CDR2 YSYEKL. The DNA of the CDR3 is TGCGCCAGCAGCCAAGATCACGGGGAGCTGTTTTTT. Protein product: CASSQDHGELFF.

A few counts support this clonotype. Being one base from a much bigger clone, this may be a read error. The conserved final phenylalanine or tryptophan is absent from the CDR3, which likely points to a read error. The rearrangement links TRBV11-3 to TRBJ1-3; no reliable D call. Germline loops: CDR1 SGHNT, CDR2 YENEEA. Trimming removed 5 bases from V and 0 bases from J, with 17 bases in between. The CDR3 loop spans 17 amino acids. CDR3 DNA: TGTGCCAGCAGCCAATTCGTCACTTCGAGCTCTGGAAACACCATATATTCT. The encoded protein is CASSQFVTSSSGNTIYS.

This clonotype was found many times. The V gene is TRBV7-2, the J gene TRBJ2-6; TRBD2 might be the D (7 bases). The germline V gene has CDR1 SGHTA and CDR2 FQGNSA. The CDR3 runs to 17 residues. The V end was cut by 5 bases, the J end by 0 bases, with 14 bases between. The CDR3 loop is CASSPSAGASGANVLTF. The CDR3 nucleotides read TGTGCCAGCAGCCCATCGGCGGGGGCCTCTGGGGCCAACGTCCTGACTTTC.

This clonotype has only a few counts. CDR3: CASSGRAVSQYF. As DNA, the CDR3 is TGTGCCAGCAGCGGGAGGGCAGTGTCGCAGTATTTT. The chain uses TRBV5-6 and TRBJ2-3; TRBD2 matches 7 bases. Losses at the gene ends were 4 bases for V and 10 bases for J; bases not matched to a gene: 6. The CDR3 has 12 amino acids. Looked up from germline, CDR1 is SGHDT and CDR2 is YYEEEE. Using reference TRBV5-6 and TRBJ2-3 for the parts outside the CDR3, the full variable domain is DAGVTQSPTHLIKTRGQQVTLRCSPKSGHDTVSWYQQALGQGPQFIFQYYEEEERQRGNFPDRFSGHQFPNYSSELNVNALLLGDSALYLCASSGRAVSQYFGPGTRLTVL.

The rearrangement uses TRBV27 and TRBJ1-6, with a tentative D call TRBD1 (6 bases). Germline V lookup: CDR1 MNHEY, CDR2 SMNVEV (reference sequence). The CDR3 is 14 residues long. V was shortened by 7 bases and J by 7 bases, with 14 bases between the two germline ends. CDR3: CASTTGQSNSPLHF. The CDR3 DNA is TGTGCCAGCACCACGGGACAATCGAATTCACCCCTCCACTTT.

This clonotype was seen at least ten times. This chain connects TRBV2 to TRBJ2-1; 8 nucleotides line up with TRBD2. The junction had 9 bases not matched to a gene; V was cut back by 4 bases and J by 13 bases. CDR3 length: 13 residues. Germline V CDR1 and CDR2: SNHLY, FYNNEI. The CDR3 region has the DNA TGTGCCAGCAGTGGGGGGGCCGGGACTAGTCAGTTCTTC. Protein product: CASSGGAGTSQFF. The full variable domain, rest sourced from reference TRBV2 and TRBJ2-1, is EPEVTQTPSHQVTQMGQEVILRCVPISNHLYFYWYRQILGQKVEFLVSFYNNEISEKSEIFDDQFSVERPDGSNFTLKIRSTKLEDSAMYFCASSGGAGTSQFFGPGTRLTVL.

The CDR3 nucleotides read TGTGCCAGCAGTTTATACGCGGGAGGGCCGGATGAGCAGTTCTTC. It translates to CASSLYAGGPDEQFF. The J gene is TRBJ2-1, the V gene TRBV12-3 or TRBV12-4, with 9 bases matching TRBD2. The CDR3 has 15 residues. V gave up 2 bases and J gave up 8 bases; unmatched junction bases: 7.

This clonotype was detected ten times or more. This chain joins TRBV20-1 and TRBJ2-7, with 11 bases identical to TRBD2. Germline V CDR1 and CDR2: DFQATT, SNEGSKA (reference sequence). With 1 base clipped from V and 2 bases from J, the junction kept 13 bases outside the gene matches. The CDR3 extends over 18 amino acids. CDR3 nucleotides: TGCAGTGCTAGAGTTGCTAGCGGGAGGACCAAAGCGGCCTACGAGCAGTACTTC. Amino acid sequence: CSARVASGRTKAAYEQYF.

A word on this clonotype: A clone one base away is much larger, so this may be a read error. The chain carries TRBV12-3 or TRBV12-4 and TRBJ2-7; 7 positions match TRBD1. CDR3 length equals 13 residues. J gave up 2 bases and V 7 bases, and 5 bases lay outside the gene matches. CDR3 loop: CASTPTGPYEQYF. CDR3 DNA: TGTGCCAGCACCCCGACAGGGCCCTACGAGCAGTACTTC.

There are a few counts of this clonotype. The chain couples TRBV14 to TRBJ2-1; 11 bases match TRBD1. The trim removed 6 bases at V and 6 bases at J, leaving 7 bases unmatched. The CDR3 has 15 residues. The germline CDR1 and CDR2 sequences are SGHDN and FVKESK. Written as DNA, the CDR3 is TGTGCCAGCAGGTGGACAGGGGGCGAACTCAATGAGCAGTTCTTC. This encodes CASRWTGGELNEQFF.

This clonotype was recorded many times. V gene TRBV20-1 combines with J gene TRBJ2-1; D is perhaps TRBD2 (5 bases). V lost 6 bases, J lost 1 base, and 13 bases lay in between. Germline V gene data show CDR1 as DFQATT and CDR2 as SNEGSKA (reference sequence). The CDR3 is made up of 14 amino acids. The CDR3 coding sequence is TGCAGTGCGAGGACCCGCGGGTCCTACAATGAGCAGTTCTTC. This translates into CSARTRGSYNEQFF.

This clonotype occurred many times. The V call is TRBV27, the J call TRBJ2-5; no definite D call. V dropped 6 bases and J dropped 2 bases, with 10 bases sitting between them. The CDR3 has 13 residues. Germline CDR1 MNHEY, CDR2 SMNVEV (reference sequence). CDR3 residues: CASSLNRQETQYF. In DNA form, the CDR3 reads TGTGCCAGCAGCTTGAATAGGCAAGAGACCCAGTACTTC.

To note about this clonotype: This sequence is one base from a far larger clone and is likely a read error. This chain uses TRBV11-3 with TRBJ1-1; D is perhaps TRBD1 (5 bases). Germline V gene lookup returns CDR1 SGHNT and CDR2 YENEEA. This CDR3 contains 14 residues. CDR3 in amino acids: CASSGRRGDTDAFF. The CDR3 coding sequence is TGTGCCAGCAGCGGGAGACGGGGGGATACTGACGCTTTCTTT.

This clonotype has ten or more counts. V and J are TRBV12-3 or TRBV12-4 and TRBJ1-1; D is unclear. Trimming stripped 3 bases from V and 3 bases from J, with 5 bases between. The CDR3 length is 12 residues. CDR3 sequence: CASSFGDTEAFF. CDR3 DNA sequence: TGTGCCAGCAGTTTTGGAGACACTGAAGCTTTCTTT.

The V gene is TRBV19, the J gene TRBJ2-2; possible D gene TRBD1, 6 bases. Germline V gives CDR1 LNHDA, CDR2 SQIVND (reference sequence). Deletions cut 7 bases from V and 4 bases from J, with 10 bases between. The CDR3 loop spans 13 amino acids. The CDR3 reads CASNRDGTGELFF. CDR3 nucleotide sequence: TGTGCCAGTAACAGGGATGGCACCGGGGAGCTGTTTTTT.

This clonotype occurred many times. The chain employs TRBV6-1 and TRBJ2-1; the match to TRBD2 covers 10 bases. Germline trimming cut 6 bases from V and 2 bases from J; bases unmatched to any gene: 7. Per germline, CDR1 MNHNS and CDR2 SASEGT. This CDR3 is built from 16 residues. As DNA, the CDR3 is TGTGCCAGCAGCGCGGGACTAGCGCGAACCTACAATGAGCAGTTCTTC. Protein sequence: CASSAGLARTYNEQFF.

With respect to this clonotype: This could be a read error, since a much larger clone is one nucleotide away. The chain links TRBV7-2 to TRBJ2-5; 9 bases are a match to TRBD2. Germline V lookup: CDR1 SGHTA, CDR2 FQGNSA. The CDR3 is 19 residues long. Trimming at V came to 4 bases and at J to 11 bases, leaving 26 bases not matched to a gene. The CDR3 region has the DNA TGTGCCAGCAGCTCCTTAGCATCCCTTTTAGCGGGGGTATACAATGAGCAGTACTTC. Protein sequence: CASSSLASLLAGVYNEQYF.

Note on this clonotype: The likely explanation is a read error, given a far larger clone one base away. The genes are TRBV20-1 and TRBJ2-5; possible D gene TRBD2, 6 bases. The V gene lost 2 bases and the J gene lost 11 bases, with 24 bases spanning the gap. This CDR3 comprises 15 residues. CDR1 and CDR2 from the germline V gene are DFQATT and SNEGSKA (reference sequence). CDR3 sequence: CSARPRDFGYNEQYF. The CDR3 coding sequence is TGCAGTGCTAGACCCCGGGACTTTGGGTACAATGAGCAGTACTTC.

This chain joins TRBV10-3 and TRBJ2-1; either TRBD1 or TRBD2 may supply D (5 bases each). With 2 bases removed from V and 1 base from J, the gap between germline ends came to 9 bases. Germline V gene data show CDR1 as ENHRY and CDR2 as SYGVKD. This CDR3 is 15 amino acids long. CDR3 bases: TGTGCCATCAGTGAGGAGCGGACATCCTACAATGAGCAGTTCTTC. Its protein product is CAISEERTSYNEQFF.

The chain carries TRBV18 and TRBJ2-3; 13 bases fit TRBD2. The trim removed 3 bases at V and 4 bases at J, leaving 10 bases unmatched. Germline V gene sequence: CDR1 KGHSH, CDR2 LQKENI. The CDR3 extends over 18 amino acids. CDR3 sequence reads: CASSPWWGLAGSSDTQYF. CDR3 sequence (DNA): TGTGCCAGCTCACCTTGGTGGGGACTAGCGGGAAGCTCAGATACGCAGTATTTT.

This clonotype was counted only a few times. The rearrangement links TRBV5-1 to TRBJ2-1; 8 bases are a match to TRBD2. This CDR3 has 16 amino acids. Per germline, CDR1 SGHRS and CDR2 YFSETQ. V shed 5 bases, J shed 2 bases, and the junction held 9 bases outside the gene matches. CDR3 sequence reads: CASSGRREAPYNEQFF. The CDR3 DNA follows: TGCGCCAGCAGTGGGCGGCGGGAGGCCCCCTACAATGAGCAGTTCTTC. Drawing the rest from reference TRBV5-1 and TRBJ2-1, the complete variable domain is KAGVTQTPRYLIKTRGQQVTLSCSPISGHRSVSWYQQTPGQGLQFLFEYFSETQRNKGNFPGRFSGRQFSNSRSEMNVSTLELGDSALYLCASSGRREAPYNEQFFGPGTRLTVL.

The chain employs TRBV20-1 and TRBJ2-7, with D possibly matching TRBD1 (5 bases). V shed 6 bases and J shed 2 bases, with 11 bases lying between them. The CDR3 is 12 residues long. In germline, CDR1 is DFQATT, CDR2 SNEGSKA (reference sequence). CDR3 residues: CSARQLTYEQYF. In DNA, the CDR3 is TGCAGTGCCCGACAGCTAACCTACGAGCAGTACTTC.